This T cell receptor beta chain was retrieved from a study of blood T cells in healthy people across ages. Looking at the study overall: Per two T cells, about one barcoded beta molecule was captured through template switching. General study results and limits: TCR beta diversity tracked closely with naive T cell percentage.

It was approximately 10 milliliters of peripheral blood that were drawn from each donor. Primed by a sample-barcoded 5' primer and a J-beta primer mix, a second PCR proceeded for about 6 to 11 cycles. Each cDNA molecule carried a tag from a template-switch adaptor that contained 12 random nucleotides. A single record per CDR3 protein comes from TCRdb applying MiXCR to the 5' RACE reads. This sample carries about 780,000 distinct CDR3 sequences, 62% of them seen once, and the ten largest clones take roughly 25%. This CDR3 has 16 amino acids. V shed 1 base, J shed 2 bases, and the junction held 7 bases outside the gene matches. Germline V gives CDR1 ENHRY, CDR2 SYGVKD. This clonotype was detected a few times. What it binds is unknown.

The sequence came from a man aged 25-45 years in good health. Sequenced input: blood. The gene calls are TRBV10-3 and TRBJ2-5; 7 nucleotides agree with TRBD1. DNA of the CDR3: TGTGCCATCAGTGAGTACCGGACAGGACAACAAGAGACCCAGTACTTC. This encodes CAISEYRTGQQETQYF.